The 14 T cell receptor beta chains below come from one sample, sequenced in a study of blood T cell repertoires in COVID-19. The assay was immunoSEQ multiplex PCR, and TCRdb's table has in-frame clones only and misses some. The sample has about 260,000 clones, about 89% seen once; the top ten hold around 8.8%. Source material: peripheral blood. These receptors all stem from a man aged 35-49 years with active or convalescent COVID-19.

DNA of the CDR3: TGTGCCAGCAGCGTGTGGACTTCCTACGAGCAGTACTTC. Translation: CASSVWTSYEQYF. The chain couples TRBV5-6 to TRBJ2-7; a weak D match, TRBD2 (5 bases). Germline CDR1 is SGHDT and CDR2 is YYEEEE. This CDR3 comprises 13 residues. V was clipped by 4 bases and J by 1 base, with 9 bases between them. The whole variable domain, remainder taken from reference TRBV5-6 and TRBJ2-7, is DAGVTQSPTHLIKTRGQQVTLRCSPKSGHDTVSWYQQALGQGPQFIFQYYEEEERQRGNFPDRFSGHQFPNYSSELNVNALLLGDSALYLCASSVWTSYEQYFGPGTRLTVT.

This chain joins TRBV2 and TRBJ2-2, with 9 bases matching TRBD2. Germline CDR1 reads SNHLY; CDR2 reads FYNNEI. J gave up 1 base and V 5 bases, and 2 bases lay outside the gene matches. The CDR3 extends over 15 amino acids. The CDR3 DNA reads as TGTGCCAGCAGTCAGCGGGAGGTGAACACCGGGGAGCTGTTTTTT. Protein: CASSQREVNTGELFF.

V and J are TRBV25-1 and TRBJ1-6; TRBD1 matches 9 bases. This CDR3 is built from 15 residues. J gave up 3 bases and V 4 bases, and 1 base lay outside the gene matches. CDR1 MGHDK and CDR2 SYGVNS come from the germline V gene. CDR3 coding DNA: TGTGCCAGCAGTGGGGACAGGGTCTATAATTCACCCCTCCACTTT. Encoded protein: CASSGDRVYNSPLHF.

The chain employs TRBV6-4 and TRBJ1-5; 9 bases map to TRBD1. V gave up 5 bases and J gave up 3 bases; unmatched junction bases: 11. In germline, CDR1 is MRHNA, CDR2 SNTAGT. The CDR3 loop spans 17 amino acids. CDR3 sequence: CASSRNNRGRINQPQHF. In nucleotides, the CDR3 is TGTGCCAGCAGTCGCAATAACAGGGGGCGTATCAATCAGCCCCAGCATTTT.

The CDR3 DNA follows: TGTGCCAGTAGTATGGAGACAGTCTCTGGAAACACCATATATTTT. This gives the protein CASSMETVSGNTIYF. The rearrangement uses TRBV19 and TRBJ1-3; a weak D match, TRBD1 (5 bases). Germline V gene data show CDR1 as LNHDA and CDR2 as SQIVND (reference sequence). V was trimmed by 3 bases and J by 0 bases, leaving 9 bases between them. The CDR3 extends over 15 amino acids.

The rearrangement joins TRBV10-3 to TRBJ2-7; TRBD2 matches 8 bases. J was trimmed by 4 bases and V by 3 bases; bases with no gene match: 26. The CDR3 runs to 21 residues. Germline V gene lookup returns CDR1 ENHRY and CDR2 SYGVKD. The CDR3 DNA is TGTGCCATCAGTGATCCCACCCGGCCCCCGACTAGCGTTGGGGGCCTATACGAGCAGTACTTC. Translated, it gives CAISDPTRPPTSVGGLYEQYF.

The J gene is TRBJ2-5, the V gene TRBV5-4, with 9 bases lining up with TRBD1. Germline loops: CDR1 SGHNT, CDR2 YYREEE (reference sequence). The J segment lost 5 bases and the V segment lost 4 bases, leaving 3 bases of the junction unmatched. This CDR3 region has 13 residues. In DNA, the CDR3 is TGTGCCAGCAGCGGGACAGGGCGGGAGACCCAGTACTTC. It encodes CASSGTGRETQYF.

The table lists this clone with a few counts. The CDR3 here is CASSSEGMYEQYF. Written as DNA, the CDR3 is TGTGCCAGCAGCTCGGAGGGGATGTACGAGCAGTACTTC. The chain uses TRBV12-1 and TRBJ2-7; the table's D gene call, TRBD2, was not cross checked with the DNA. TRBV12-1 counts as a pseudogene. This CDR3 is 13 amino acids long.

V gene TRBV5-4 combines with J gene TRBJ1-1, with D tentatively TRBD1 (6 bases). Per the germline V gene, CDR1 is SGHNT and CDR2 is YYREEE (reference sequence). This CDR3 is 13 amino acids long. V dropped 4 bases and J dropped 5 bases, with 12 bases sitting between them. In DNA form, the CDR3 reads TGTGCCAGCAGCCCCGGGACAACGACTGAAGCTTTCTTT. Encoded protein: CASSPGTTTEAFF.

The chain joins TRBV6-1 to TRBJ1-5, with D possibly being TRBD1 (6 bases). Germline CDR1 MNHNS, CDR2 SASEGT. Trimming took off 3 bases at V and 4 bases at J, with 16 bases between the two ends. The CDR3 consists of 16 residues. The CDR3 reads CASSEYGRGRNQPQHF. The CDR3 DNA reads as TGTGCCAGCAGTGAGTATGGCAGGGGACGAAATCAGCCCCAGCATTTT.

This chain links TRBV5-1 with TRBJ1-5, with TRBD1 matching 9 bases. V was clipped by 4 bases and J by 8 bases; unmatched bases: 10. The CDR3 runs 15 residues. From germline, CDR1 is SGHRS and CDR2 YFSETQ. This chain's CDR3 is CASSQQGAHGEPQHF. The CDR3 nucleotides are TGCGCCAGCAGCCAACAGGGGGCCCACGGAGAGCCCCAGCATTTT. The full variable domain, rest sourced from reference TRBV5-1 and TRBJ1-5, is KAGVTQTPRYLIKTRGQQVTLSCSPISGHRSVSWYQQTPGQGLQFLFEYFSETQRNKGNFPGRFSGRQFSNSRSEMNVSTLELGDSALYLCASSQQGAHGEPQHFGDGTRLSIL.

J is TRBJ1-1 and V is TRBV29-1; 11 nucleotides agree with TRBD1. The CDR3 spans 14 residues. The germline gives CDR1 SQVTM, CDR2 ANQGSEA. After removal of 5 bases from V and 4 bases from J, the junction contained 6 bases not matched to a gene. CDR3: CSVREGQGATEAFF. CDR3 bases: TGCAGCGTTCGCGAAGGACAGGGGGCCACTGAAGCTTTCTTT. Supplemented by reference TRBV29-1 and TRBJ1-1, the full variable domain reads SAVISQKPSRDICQRGTSLTIQCQVDSQVTMMFWYRQQPGQSLTLIATANQGSEATYESGFVIDKFPISRPNLTFSTLTVSNMSPEDSSIYLCSVREGQGATEAFFGQGTRLTVV.

This clone appeared a few times. The genes are TRBV27 and TRBJ2-7; D perhaps matches TRBD1 (6 bases). CDR3 length: 15 amino acids. V shed 5 bases and J shed 4 bases, with 18 bases lying between them. The germline gives CDR1 MNHEY, CDR2 SMNVEV (reference sequence). The CDR3 nucleotides are TGTGCCAGCAGTATTACGCCCCGGACAGTTTACGAGCAGTACTTC. Its translation: CASSITPRTVYEQYF.

CDR3 amino acids: CASSLEGLAGPYNEQFF. The CDR3 nucleotides are TGTGCCAGCAGCTTAGAGGGATTAGCGGGACCTTACAATGAGCAGTTCTTC. The V and J genes are TRBV11-2 and TRBJ2-1; 8 positions agree with TRBD2. The CDR3 is made up of 17 amino acids. The junction had 8 bases not matched to a gene; V was cut back by 0 bases and J by 4 bases. Germline CDR1 is SGHAT and CDR2 is FQNNGV.